A selection of T cell receptor beta chains follows, all from one sample in a study of breast tumors, draining lymph nodes, adjacent tissues. One entry per CDR3 protein, called by TCRdb with MiXCR from the multiplex PCR reads. The table lists 120,000 to 150,000 distinct CDR3 sequences, approximately 32% of them singletons, with 2.3% in the top ten. The sample was axillary lymph node tissue. Receptors were obtained from a female donor with breast cancer. Some clones in this sample may be carry-over from other donors' samples. CDR3s include the opening cysteine and the closing phenylalanine or tryptophan. A D gene is named only where the DNA matches it firmly. Only some rows state a clone size, as once, few, many or a class for expanded clones.

d_gene: .; len: 11; v_gene: TRBV20-1; abundance: many; j_gene: TRBJ2-5; CDR3nt: TGCAGTGCTCTGGACAGAAAGGACCAGTACTTC; CDR3aa: CSALDRKDQYF
d_gene: TRBD1; len: 14; v_gene: TRBV10-2; abundance: many; j_gene: TRBJ2-1; CDR3nt: TGCGCCAGCAGTGACCCCGGACAGGCCAATGAGCAGTTCTTC; CDR3aa: CASSDPGQANEQFF
d_gene: .; len: 17; v_gene: TRBV7-9; abundance: many; j_gene: TRBJ2-7; CDR3nt: TGTGCCAGCAGCTTATGGGCGGGGGGACAGGGAGGAAACGAGCAGTACTTC; CDR3aa: CASSLWAGGQGGNEQYF
d_gene: .; len: 15; v_gene: TRBV5-4; abundance: many; j_gene: TRBJ2-3; CDR3nt: TGTGCCAGCAGCTTTCCGGCCCAGGGATCAGATACGCAGTATTTT; CDR3aa: CASSFPAQGSDTQYF
d_gene: .; len: 16; v_gene: TRBV12-3/TRBV12-4; abundance: many; j_gene: TRBJ2-2; CDR3nt: TGTGCCAGCAGTTTAGCGGGGGCCCTATCCACCGGGGAGCTGTTTTTT; CDR3aa: CASSLAGALSTGELFF
d_gene: .; len: 14; v_gene: TRBV19; abundance: .; j_gene: TRBJ1-6; CDR3nt: TGTGCCAGTAGCCTTCTGGGGGCTTCGTCACCCCTCCACTTT; CDR3aa: CASSLLGASSPLHF
d_gene: .; len: 11; v_gene: TRBV5-1; abundance: .; j_gene: TRBJ2-7; CDR3nt: TGCGCCAGCGGCTCAGGTGGCGAGCAGTACTTC; CDR3aa: CASGSGGEQYF
d_gene: TRBD1; len: 14; v_gene: TRBV20-1; abundance: few; j_gene: TRBJ1-1; CDR3nt: TGCAGTGCTAGAGGAAGGGGGCCGGGCGGTGAAGCTTTCTTT; CDR3aa: CSARGRGPGGEAFF
d_gene: .; len: 13; v_gene: TRBV7-3; abundance: .; j_gene: TRBJ1-5; CDR3nt: TGTGCCAGCAGCTGGGGGGGGGTTCAGCCCCAGCATTTT; CDR3aa: CASSWGGVQPQHF
d_gene: .; len: 15; v_gene: TRBV6-6; abundance: many; j_gene: TRBJ1-2; CDR3nt: TGTGCCAGCAGTTACTCGACGACGGCTAACTATGGCTACACCTTC; CDR3aa: CASSYSTTANYGYTF
d_gene: .; len: 17; v_gene: TRBV5-5; abundance: many; j_gene: TRBJ2-6; CDR3nt: TGTGCCAGCAGCTTCGTAACACCAGGGGTGGGGGCCAACGTCCTGACTTTC; CDR3aa: CASSFVTPGVGANVLTF
d_gene: .; len: 13; v_gene: TRBV5-1; abundance: many; j_gene: TRBJ1-2; CDR3nt: TGCGCCAGCAGCTTAGAAGGGGACTATGGCTACACCTTC; CDR3aa: CASSLEGDYGYTF
d_gene: TRBD1; len: 15; v_gene: TRBV7-8; abundance: .; j_gene: TRBJ2-3; CDR3nt: TGTGCCAGCAGGGGTACAGGGGGCATGTTAGATACGCAGTATTTT; CDR3aa: CASRGTGGMLDTQYF
d_gene: TRBD2; len: 15; v_gene: TRBV7-9; abundance: many; j_gene: TRBJ2-3; CDR3nt: TGTGCCAGCAGTTTCCGACTAGCGGGGGGTGATACGCAGTATTTT; CDR3aa: CASSFRLAGGDTQYF
d_gene: .; len: 12; v_gene: TRBV9; abundance: once; j_gene: TRBJ1-2; CDR3nt: TGTGCCAGCAGCGTAGGGGCGCCAGGCTACACCTTC; CDR3aa: CASSVGAPGYTF
d_gene: TRBD1; len: 13; v_gene: TRBV6-1; abundance: .; j_gene: TRBJ2-4; CDR3nt: TGTGCCAGCAGTCGACAGGGAGTGGACATTCAGTACTTC; CDR3aa: CASSRQGVDIQYF
d_gene: .; len: 13; v_gene: TRBV6-1; abundance: many; j_gene: TRBJ1-5; CDR3nt: TGTGCCAGCAGTCAGCCGGGGTATCAGCCCCAGCATTTT; CDR3aa: CASSQPGYQPQHF
d_gene: .; len: 16; v_gene: TRBV5-8; abundance: many; j_gene: TRBJ1-6; CDR3nt: TGTGCCAGCAGCTTGGTTAGGGGCACCTATAATTCACCCCTCCACTTT; CDR3aa: CASSLVRGTYNSPLHF
d_gene: TRBD1; len: 15; v_gene: TRBV12-3/TRBV12-4; abundance: many; j_gene: TRBJ1-5; CDR3nt: TGTGCCAGCAGATTGACAGGGGGGGGCAATCAGCCCCAGCATTTT; CDR3aa: CASRLTGGGNQPQHF
d_gene: .; len: 13; v_gene: TRBV29-1; abundance: many; j_gene: TRBJ1-6; CDR3nt: TGCAGCGTTACTCAGGGAGGCGATTCACCCCTCCACTTT; CDR3aa: CSVTQGGDSPLHF
d_gene: TRBD1; len: 17; v_gene: TRBV4-1; abundance: .; j_gene: TRBJ2-2; CDR3nt: TGCGCCAGCAGCCAACCCGACAGGGACCGGGGCACCGGGGAGCTGTTTTTT; CDR3aa: CASSQPDRDRGTGELFF
d_gene: .; len: 13; v_gene: TRBV5-5; abundance: many; j_gene: TRBJ1-3; CDR3nt: TGTGCCAGCAGCTTGCGGGTTTTGGACACCATATATTTT; CDR3aa: CASSLRVLDTIYF
d_gene: .; len: 12; v_gene: TRBV29-1; abundance: .; j_gene: TRBJ2-5; CDR3nt: TGCAGCTTGGTTGGTGGGCAAGAGACCCAGTACTTC; CDR3aa: CSLVGGQETQYF
d_gene: .; len: 18; v_gene: TRBV2; abundance: .; j_gene: TRBJ1-2; CDR3nt: TGTGTCCCTTTTAGAGTGGCTATATTCTTATGTGCTAACTATGGCTACACCTTC; CDR3aa: CVPFRVAIFLCANYGYTF
d_gene: .; len: 10; v_gene: TRBV20-1; abundance: .; j_gene: TRBJ1-2; CDR3nt: TGCAGTGCTGACAGCGGGGGCTACACCTTC; CDR3aa: CSADSGGYTF
d_gene: .; len: 12; v_gene: TRBV20-1; abundance: many; j_gene: TRBJ1-6; CDR3nt: TGCTGGGTAGGCTCCTATAATTCACCCCTCCACTTT; CDR3aa: CWVGSYNSPLHF